One and the same sample provided the 5 T cell receptor beta chains below, sequenced in a study of tumor-infiltrating lymphocytes in localized non-small cell lung cancer (dated by TCRdb to about 2021). Library construction relied on the immunoSEQ multiplex PCR assay. The table comes from immuneACCESS by way of TCRdb, which keeps in-frame sequences with V and J called. Part of the clones is missing from these tables; in studies checked, under half for an unresolved V gene and the rest for unknown reasons. The table for this sample lists about 3,800 clones; around three fifths of them were counted only once. The ten largest clones represent 15% of the sample. The source material was uninvolved lung tissue not adjacent to the tumor. The receptors stem from a human donor with non-small cell lung cancer.

The chain uses TRBV27 and TRBJ2-7; tentatively, D is TRBD1 (7 bases). The CDR3 runs to 14 residues. The ends were cut back, 6 bases at V and 7 bases at J, with 19 bases in the middle. Germline CDR1 MNHEY, CDR2 SMNVEV (reference sequence). CDR3 nucleotides: TGTGCCAGCAGCCCCAAAGGGGGCCGGGGGGAGCAGTACTTC. This gives the protein CASSPKGGRGEQYF.

The chain is built from TRBV19 and TRBJ2-6; D is possibly TRBD1 or TRBD2 (5 bases each). CDR1 and CDR2 from the germline V gene are LNHDA and SQIVND (reference sequence). The CDR3 spans 12 residues. The CDR3 sequence is CDLEGRANVLTF. The CDR3 DNA is TGTGACCTCGAGGGGCGAGCCAACGTCCTGACTTTC.

The V gene is TRBV5-1, the J gene TRBJ2-1; D uncertain. Germline V gene data show CDR1 as SGHRS and CDR2 as YFSETQ. The CDR3 is 13 residues long. The V end lost 7 bases, the J end lost 10 bases, and 18 bases lay between the germline ends. CDR3 nucleotide sequence: TGCGCCAGCGCTTGGTCCTTCTTCGGCGAGCAGTTCTTC. The encoded protein is CASAWSFFGEQFF. The whole variable domain, remainder taken from reference TRBV5-1 and TRBJ2-1, is KAGVTQTPRYLIKTRGQQVTLSCSPISGHRSVSWYQQTPGQGLQFLFEYFSETQRNKGNFPGRFSGRQFSNSRSEMNVSTLELGDSALYLCASAWSFFGEQFFGPGTRLTVL.

This clone is classed as large. The gene calls are TRBV28 and TRBJ1-2, with 8 bases identical to TRBD1. V lost 2 bases, J lost 8 bases, and 16 bases stayed unmatched. Germline V gene data show CDR1 as MDHEN and CDR2 as SYDVKM. This CDR3 comprises 17 residues. CDR3 in DNA: TGTGCCAGCAGTTTACTCCCTCGGACAGGGACCAAGGAAGGCTACACCTTC. Residues: CASSLLPRTGTKEGYTF.

The rearrangement joins TRBV2 to TRBJ2-4; 9 positions agree with TRBD1. The germline V gene has CDR1 SNHLY and CDR2 FYNNEI. The CDR3 has 14 residues. Trimming took 4 bases from V and 10 from J; bases not matched to a gene: 8. CDR3: CASSVGGTGRIQYF. The CDR3, as DNA: TGTGCCAGCAGTGTGGGCGGGACAGGGCGTATTCAGTACTTC.